These 27 T cell receptor beta chains were sequenced from one sample in a study of T-cell memory formation after mild COVID-19. TCRdb ran MiXCR on the 5' RACE reads and lists one entry per CDR3 protein. This sample has about 49,000 distinct CDR3 sequences; roughly 27% occur once, and the top ten carry just under 45%. Specimen: PBMCs or a T cell subset sorted from them (not recorded which). These receptors were taken from a man between 18 and 29 years old who had mild COVID-19 (a few samples of this study predate the infection). Cell type and time point are not known.

In its sample, this clonotype was seen a few times. This rearrangement joins TRBV20-1 to TRBJ2-3; TRBD2 matches 14 bases. The V segment lost 0 bases and the J segment 1 base; nucleotides outside the gene matches: 9. The CDR3 totals 19 residues. CDR1 is DFQATT, CDR2 SNEGSKA, per germline (reference sequence). The CDR3 nucleotides are TGCAGTGCTAGAGATGCCGGGACTAGCGGGGGATTCCGCACAGATACGCAGTATTTT. Protein product: CSARDAGTSGGFRTDTQYF.

This clonotype was observed a handful of times. The V and J genes are TRBV3-1 and TRBJ2-1; D gene unclear. Germline V gives CDR1 LGHDT, CDR2 YNNKEL (reference sequence). Trimming stripped 8 bases from V and 10 bases from J, with 6 bases between. The CDR3 covers 9 residues. Written as DNA, the CDR3 is TGTGCCAGCGGAGAAGAGCAGTTCTTC. This translates into CASGEEQFF.

The gene calls are TRBV4-1 and TRBJ2-7; 7 bases agree with TRBD1. This CDR3 spans 13 amino acids. Trimming cost V 8 bases and J 2 bases; bases outside gene matches: 6. CDR1 and CDR2 (germline): MGHRA, YSYEKL. CDR3 region: CASAPGQTYEQYF. In DNA, the CDR3 is TGCGCCAGCGCACCGGGACAGACCTACGAGCAGTACTTC.

This clonotype showed up many times. This chain connects TRBV4-1 to TRBJ2-5, with TRBD2 matching over 7 bases. Germline V CDR1 and CDR2: MGHRA, YSYEKL. The CDR3 spans 11 residues. Trimming cost V 6 bases and J 5 bases; bases outside gene matches: 0. CDR3 loop: CASRGGETQYF. The DNA for the CDR3 is TGCGCCAGCAGGGGGGGGGAGACCCAGTACTTC.

This clonotype was seen a few times. This chain joins TRBV5-4 and TRBJ1-4, with 7 nucleotides matching TRBD1. This CDR3 has 15 residues. Trimming cost V 5 bases and J 5 bases; bases outside gene matches: 9. CDR1 SGHNT and CDR2 YYREEE come from the germline V gene (reference sequence). The CDR3 loop reads CASRSEGASNEKLFF. The CDR3, as DNA: TGTGCCAGCAGGAGCGAGGGGGCCTCGAATGAAAAACTGTTTTTT.

The chain is built from TRBV10-3 and TRBJ2-7; weak D call: TRBD2 (5 bases). Trimming stripped 0 bases from V and 6 bases from J, with 6 bases between. The CDR3 is 12 amino acids. The V gene's germline CDR1 is ENHRY and CDR2 SYGVKD. The CDR3 DNA sequence: TGTGCCATCAGTGAGTCCGGGGTCGAGCAGTACTTC. This gives the protein CAISESGVEQYF.

This clonotype was counted only a few times. This rearrangement joins TRBV7-9 to TRBJ2-7, with TRBD2 as a possible D gene (6 bases). CDR1 and CDR2 from the germline V gene are SEHNR and FQNEAQ (reference sequence). The CDR3 totals 12 residues. The V gene lost 3 bases and the J gene lost 4 bases, with 7 bases spanning the gap. The CDR3 sequence is CASSFAGYEQYV. Written as DNA, the CDR3 is TGTGCCAGCAGCTTTGCGGGGTACGAGCAGTACGTC.

This clonotype was seen a few times. The chain employs TRBV6-6 and TRBJ2-1; tentatively, D is TRBD1 (5 bases). Between the trimmed V and J ends, which lost 2 bases and 6 bases, there was a span of 11 bases. Germline V CDR1 and CDR2: MNHNY, SVGAGI (reference sequence). There are 14 residues in the CDR3. CDR3 DNA sequence: TGTGCCAGCAGTTACAGGGCTGGGGCCAATGAGCAGTTCTTC. Its translation is CASSYRAGANEQFF.

In its sample, this clonotype was seen once. The chain couples TRBV6-2 or TRBV6-3 to TRBJ2-7; D tentatively reads TRBD1 or TRBD2 (6 bases each). There are 15 residues in the CDR3. Germline V gene lookup returns CDR1 MNHEY and CDR2 SVGEGT. The germline V and J ends were trimmed by 10 bases and 4 bases, with 23 bases remaining between them. DNA of the CDR3: TGTGCCATTAAGTTGAGGGGGGCCAAGGGATACGAGCAGTACTTC. Encoded protein: CAIKLRGAKGYEQYF.

This clonotype was seen only a few times. The chain uses TRBV20-1 and TRBJ2-7; 7 nucleotides agree with TRBD2. V was pared by 6 bases and J by 1 base, with 6 bases of the junction left unmatched. Germline V gene data show CDR1 as DFQATT and CDR2 as SNEGSKA (reference sequence). The CDR3 runs 13 residues. In DNA, the CDR3 is TGCAGTGCCATGCCGGGACTATCCTACGAGCAGTACTTC. This translates into CSAMPGLSYEQYF.

The sample holds a few counts of this clonotype. The chain is built from TRBV12-3 or TRBV12-4 and TRBJ2-1, with TRBD2 identical over 11 bases. V was pared by 6 bases and J by 7 bases, with 5 bases of the junction left unmatched. This CDR3 has 14 amino acids. Here the CDR3 reads CASSPSGGHNEQFF. In nucleotides, the CDR3 is TGTGCCAGCAGCCCTAGCGGGGGGCATAATGAGCAGTTCTTC.

The rearrangement joins TRBV27 to TRBJ2-3, with D possibly matching TRBD2 (5 bases). V gave up 5 bases and J gave up 2 bases, with 11 bases separating them. CDR3 length equals 14 residues. The germline V gene encodes CDR1 MNHEY and CDR2 SMNVEV (reference sequence). Here the CDR3 reads CASSLLALTDTQYF. The DNA for the CDR3 is TGTGCCAGCAGTCTCCTAGCCCTCACAGATACGCAGTATTTT.

The chain uses TRBV27 and TRBJ2-7; perhaps TRBD1 as D (5 bases). This CDR3 contains 14 residues. The V and J ends lost 5 bases and 0 bases respectively, with 11 bases between them. In germline, CDR1 is MNHEY, CDR2 SMNVEV (reference sequence). CDR3 sequence: CASSKTDASYEQYF. DNA of the CDR3: TGTGCCAGCAGTAAGACAGATGCCTCCTACGAGCAGTACTTC.

This clonotype occurred a few times. The V gene is TRBV6-1, the J gene TRBJ1-2; the D gene is possibly TRBD1 (5 bases). Trimming took off 2 bases at V and 6 bases at J, with 19 bases between the two ends. Per the germline V gene, CDR1 is MNHNS and CDR2 is SASEGT. This CDR3 contains 16 residues. The CDR3 DNA reads as TGTGCCAGCAGTGAACTGACAGAGTCCAAAACTCATGGCTACACCTTC. As protein: CASSELTESKTHGYTF.

This clonotype was counted between two and nine times. This chain joins TRBV6-2 or TRBV6-3 and TRBJ2-2; 8 bases agree with TRBD1. Germline trimming cut 7 bases from V and 3 bases from J; bases unmatched to any gene: 10. Germline V lookup: CDR1 MNHEY, CDR2 SVGEGT. This CDR3 is 16 amino acids long. CDR3 region: CASTAGQGVHTGELFF. The DNA of the CDR3 is TGTGCCAGCACTGCAGGACAGGGTGTACACACCGGGGAGCTGTTTTTT.

For the CDR3, the DNA is TGTGCCAGCATTGGGGTTTTAACACAGGGGGCAGAAGCTTTCTTT. Protein sequence: CASIGVLTQGAEAFF. The chain couples TRBV25-1 to TRBJ1-1, with 9 bases fitting TRBD1. After removal of 7 bases from V and 8 bases from J, the junction contained 14 bases not matched to a gene. This CDR3 is built from 15 residues. CDR1 is MGHDK and CDR2 is SYGVNS in the germline V gene.

The V gene is TRBV5-6, the J gene TRBJ1-6; D perhaps matches TRBD1 (5 bases). Per the germline V gene, CDR1 is SGHDT and CDR2 is YYEEEE. Trimming shortened V by 2 bases and J by 14 bases, and 20 bases separated the two germline ends. The CDR3 length is 15 residues. The CDR3 DNA is TGTGCCAGCAGCTTTAGCCGGGGGGGGGATGCGGCCCTCCACTTT. Translated: CASSFSRGGDAALHF.

This clonotype was counted only a few times. CDR3 amino acids: CASSLSLAGVTYEQYF. The CDR3 DNA reads TGTGCCAGCAGTTTATCCCTAGCGGGGGTCACCTACGAGCAGTACTTC. The chain has TRBV27 and TRBJ2-7, with 10 bases lining up with TRBD2. The CDR3 runs 16 residues. Per the germline V gene, CDR1 is MNHEY and CDR2 is SMNVEV (reference sequence). V gave up 0 bases and J gave up 2 bases; unmatched junction bases: 4.

This clonotype was observed many times. The J gene is TRBJ2-7, the V gene TRBV20-1; D unresolved. CDR1 is DFQATT and CDR2 is SNEGSKA in the germline V gene (reference sequence). This CDR3 is 13 amino acids long. Trimming removed 1 base from V and 3 bases from J, with 10 bases in between. CDR3 in DNA: TGCAGTGCTAGAGGACCTTTCAACTACGAGCAGTACTTC. This translates into CSARGPFNYEQYF.

V and J are TRBV6-2 or TRBV6-3 and TRBJ2-7, with D perhaps TRBD1 or TRBD2 (5 bases each). CDR1 is MNHEY, CDR2 SVGEGT, per germline. The V end was cut by 5 bases, the J end by 7 bases, with 12 bases between. The CDR3 has 12 residues. CDR3 in amino acids: CASSRDPWEQYF. DNA for the CDR3: TGTGCCAGCAGTCGGGACCCCTGGGAGCAGTACTTC.

This rearrangement joins TRBV5-4 to TRBJ2-2; D remains ambiguous. The germline V and J ends were trimmed by 2 bases and 5 bases, with 10 bases remaining between them. The CDR3 consists of 14 residues. CDR1 and CDR2 from the germline V gene are SGHNT and YYREEE (reference sequence). The CDR3 DNA sequence: TGTGCCAGCAGCTTTAGTGAAGGTACCGGGGAGCTGTTTTTT. This gives the protein CASSFSEGTGELFF.

This chain uses TRBV20-1 with TRBJ2-7; possibly TRBD1 for D (6 bases). Germline lookup yields CDR1 DFQATT and CDR2 SNEGSKA (reference sequence). V lost 4 bases, J lost 0 bases, and 13 bases lay in between. The CDR3 covers 14 residues. The CDR3 loop is CSANTGSSSYEQYV. CDR3 sequence (DNA): TGCAGTGCTAACACAGGGTCAAGCTCCTACGAGCAGTACGTC.

This clonotype has only one observation. V is TRBV7-9 and J is TRBJ1-1; no clear D gene. The CDR3 spans 11 residues. V was pared by 3 bases and J by 6 bases, with 5 bases between. Germline V gene lookup returns CDR1 SEHNR and CDR2 FQNEAQ (reference sequence). The DNA of the CDR3 is TGTGCCAGCAGCTTGCAACCTGAAGCTTTCTTT. Its translation: CASSLQPEAFF.

This chain links TRBV5-1 with TRBJ2-1; 10 bases line up with TRBD1. V trimming: 4 bases; J trimming: 0 bases; junction bases outside the gene matches: 4. The CDR3 spans 16 residues. Germline V gene data show CDR1 as SGHRS and CDR2 as YFSETQ. This chain's CDR3 is CASSRRDRGSYNEQFF. The CDR3 bases are TGCGCCAGCAGCCGCCGGGACAGGGGCTCCTACAATGAGCAGTTCTTC.

CDR3 coding DNA: TGTGCCAGCAGTTACGGCCCCGGGGAGACCCAGTACTTC. Amino acid sequence: CASSYGPGETQYF. V and J are TRBV6-2 or TRBV6-3 and TRBJ2-5; D gene uncertain. Between the trimmed V and J ends, which lost 2 bases and 5 bases, there was a span of 9 bases. CDR3 size: 13 residues. Germline V gene sequence: CDR1 MNHEY, CDR2 SVGEGT.

The chain employs TRBV5-1 and TRBJ2-2; D possibly uses TRBD1 or TRBD2 (5 bases each). The CDR3 is 14 amino acids. The germline V gene encodes CDR1 SGHRS and CDR2 YFSETQ. Trimming shortened V by 4 bases and J by 1 base, and 8 bases separated the two germline ends. DNA of the CDR3: TGCGCCAGCAGCCCGGGACGGAACACCGGGGAGCTGTTTTTT. Translating gives CASSPGRNTGELFF.

The rearrangement links TRBV24-1 to TRBJ2-2; possibly TRBD1 for D (5 bases). Trimming pared 6 bases from V and 2 bases from J, leaving 12 bases between. The CDR3 spans 15 residues. Looked up from germline, CDR1 is KGHDR and CDR2 is SFDVKD. In nucleotides, the CDR3 is TGTGCCACCAGTTCAGGGCAGGTTAACACCGGGGAGCTGTTTTTT. Residues: CATSSGQVNTGELFF.